Described below is a single T cell receptor (beta chain) sequence and its context. The assay was immunoSEQ multiplex PCR, and TCRdb's table has in-frame clones only and misses some. The table lists under 50,000 clones, roughly 89% of them singletons. This sample was included in a study of OX40 agonist ivuxolimab in advanced cancers. The V and J ends lost 6 bases and 3 bases respectively, with 12 bases between them. This CDR3 contains 13 residues. Germline V gene data show CDR1 as SNHLY and CDR2 as FYNNEI. V usage is TRBV2 and J usage is TRBJ2-7; the D gene could be TRBD1 or TRBD2 (5 bases each). The input for sequencing was CD4+ or CD8+ T cells sorted from blood, taken in a trial of the OX40 agonist ivuxolimab. This receptor was taken from an adult with an advanced solid tumor such as melanoma, head and neck, liver or kidney cancer. DNA for the CDR3: TGTGCCAGCAGCGACGGGACCTACTACGAGCAGTACTTC. As protein: CASSDGTYYEQYF.